These 27 T cell receptor beta chains share one sample of origin, sequenced in a study of T-cell memory formation after mild COVID-19. TCRdb processed the 5' RACE reads anew with MiXCR; each CDR3 protein has one entry. The data contain fewer than 400,000 distinct CDR3 sequences, roughly 15% of them seen just once; the ten biggest clones take up 20% to 25%. The specimen sequenced was PBMCs or a T cell subset sorted from them (not recorded which). These receptor sequences come from a man aged 18 to 30 who had mild COVID-19 (a few samples of this study predate the infection). Cell type and time point are not known.

This clonotype was counted only a few times. The CDR3 region is CASSLLPPGDLCEQFF. CDR3 coding DNA: TGTGCCAGCAGTTTACTTCCCCCCGGGGACTTATGTGAGCAGTTCTTC. V and J are TRBV12-3 or TRBV12-4 and TRBJ2-1; D possibly corresponds to TRBD2 (6 bases). The V end was cut by 2 bases, the J end by 9 bases, with 20 bases between. This CDR3 is 16 amino acids long.

This clonotype was seen a few times. DNA for the CDR3: TGCGCCAGCAGCTTGACAGGGGTCCCTTCAAATTCACCCCTCCACTTT. Its protein product is CASSLTGVPSNSPLHF. The rearrangement uses TRBV5-1 and TRBJ1-6, with TRBD1 matching over 7 bases. Germline V lookup: CDR1 SGHRS, CDR2 YFSETQ. The CDR3 is made up of 16 amino acids. J lost 7 bases, V lost 1 base, and 8 bases had no gene match.

This clonotype was observed at least ten times. This rearrangement joins TRBV7-9 to TRBJ2-3; no definite D call. The CDR3 sequence is 15 residues long. Germline CDR1 and CDR2: SEHNR and FQNEAQ (reference sequence). Trimming took off 0 bases at V and 2 bases at J, with 9 bases between the two ends. CDR3 bases: TGTGCCAGCAGCTTAGCGTCCGTAGCCACAGATACGCAGTATTTT. It encodes CASSLASVATDTQYF.

The CDR3 loop reads CASSPGLADLKFSEQFF. CDR3 bases: TGTGCCAGCAGCCCGGGACTAGCGGACCTGAAATTTAGTGAGCAGTTCTTC. The rearrangement joins TRBV7-9 to TRBJ2-1; TRBD2 matches at 11 bases. Trimming removed 5 bases from V and 9 bases from J; junction bases left unmatched: 15. The V gene's germline CDR1 is SEHNR and CDR2 FQNEAQ (reference sequence). The CDR3 has 17 residues.

The gene calls are TRBV19 and TRBJ1-1; perhaps TRBD1 as D (5 bases). This CDR3 region has 17 residues. Germline V lookup: CDR1 LNHDA, CDR2 SQIVND (reference sequence). V dropped 3 bases and J dropped 4 bases, with 21 bases sitting between them. CDR3 in DNA: TGTGCCAGTAGTATCGGGTTTAGACAGAGCTCCGCCACTGAAGCTTTCTTT. It encodes CASSIGFRQSSATEAFF.

The rearrangement links TRBV7-9 to TRBJ2-5; 9 bases map to TRBD1. This CDR3 is built from 14 residues. J gave up 2 bases and V 6 bases, and 4 bases lay outside the gene matches. Germline-derived CDR1 and CDR2 are SEHNR and FQNEAQ (reference sequence). CDR3 sequence (DNA): TGTGCCAGCAGTTCACAGGGGGCGCAAGAGACCCAGTACTTC. The encoded protein is CASSSQGAQETQYF. Drawing the rest from reference TRBV7-9 and TRBJ2-5, the complete variable domain is DTGVSQNPRHKITKRGQNVTFRCDPISEHNRLYWYRQTLGQGPEFLTYFQNEAQLEKSRLLSDRFSAERPKGSFSTLEIQRTEQGDSAMYLCASSSQGAQETQYFGPGTRLLVL.

This clonotype was detected many times. The chain carries TRBV4-1 and TRBJ2-2; D may be TRBD2 (6 bases). The CDR3 sequence is 14 residues long. Germline CDR1 and CDR2: MGHRA and YSYEKL. The V and J ends lost 6 bases and 6 bases respectively, with 14 bases between them. The CDR3 is CASRHPGEAGELFF. The CDR3 nucleotides read TGCGCCAGCAGACATCCCGGGGAGGCCGGGGAGCTGTTTTTT.

This sequence joins TRBV20-1 and TRBJ1-5; D is perhaps TRBD1 (6 bases). Germline CDR1 DFQATT, CDR2 SNEGSKA (reference sequence). This CDR3 is 15 amino acids long. V was clipped by 4 bases and J by 2 bases, with 15 bases between them. CDR3 sequence (DNA): TGCAGTGCTATGCTGGGGGGCAAGGGCAATCAGCCCCAGCATTTT. This sequence encodes CSAMLGGKGNQPQHF.

This clonotype came up many times. The J gene is TRBJ2-1, the V gene TRBV2; tentative D call: TRBD2 (5 bases). This CDR3 is built from 15 residues. V dropped 3 bases and J dropped 4 bases, with 13 bases sitting between them. Germline assignment: CDR1 SNHLY and CDR2 FYNNEI. CDR3 sequence reads: CASSDPGILYNEQFF. In nucleotides, the CDR3 is TGTGCCAGCAGTGACCCGGGGATACTTTACAATGAGCAGTTCTTC.

The V and J genes are TRBV19 and TRBJ1-3; 7 bases are shared with TRBD1. Germline trimming cut 5 bases from V and 0 bases from J; bases unmatched to any gene: 4. The germline V gene encodes CDR1 LNHDA and CDR2 SQIVND (reference sequence). This CDR3 contains 15 residues. CDR3 residues: CASSLEGASGNTIYF. The DNA of the CDR3 is TGTGCCAGTAGTCTGGAGGGGGCCTCTGGAAACACCATATATTTT.

The chain uses TRBV11-2 and TRBJ2-5; perhaps TRBD1 as D (5 bases). V lost 2 bases, J lost 4 bases, and 14 bases lay in between. This CDR3 has 15 amino acids. The germline CDR1 and CDR2 sequences are SGHAT and FQNNGV. In DNA, the CDR3 is TGTGCCAGCAGCTTACAGCAGGGTATCCGAGAGACCCAGTACTTC. It yields the protein CASSLQQGIRETQYF.

The CDR3 region is CASSLNSVGSNQPQHF. In nucleotides, the CDR3 is TGTGCCAGCAGCTTAAATTCGGTTGGGAGCAATCAGCCCCAGCATTTT. J is TRBJ1-5 and V is TRBV7-8; D gene uncertain. Trimming stripped 2 bases from V and 1 base from J, with 12 bases between. The CDR3 contains 16 residues. Germline V CDR1 and CDR2: SGHVS, FQNEAQ. The full variable domain, in which reference TRBV7-8 and TRBJ1-5 provide the parts outside the CDR3, is GAGVSQSPRYKVAKRGQDVALRCDPISGHVSLFWYQQALGQGPEFLTYFQNEAQLDKSGLPSDRFFAERPEGSVSTLKIQRTQQEDSAVYLCASSLNSVGSNQPQHFGDGTRLSIL.

This clonotype has a handful of counts. The rearrangement links TRBV7-9 to TRBJ1-6; D is undetermined. CDR1 is SEHNR, CDR2 FQNEAQ, per germline (reference sequence). With 1 base removed from V and 6 bases from J, the gap between germline ends came to 7 bases. This CDR3 has 14 residues. CDR3 loop: CASSLDPVNSPLHF. The CDR3, as DNA: TGTGCCAGCAGCTTAGACCCGGTTAATTCACCCCTCCACTTT.

This clonotype has ten or more counts. CDR3 nucleotide sequence: TGCGCCAGCAGCTTGGTGGGTGACCAAGAGACCCAGTACTTC. Its translation is CASSLVGDQETQYF. The rearrangement uses TRBV5-1 and TRBJ2-5; D is ambiguous. The V gene lost 0 bases and the J gene lost 0 bases, with 6 bases spanning the gap. The length of the CDR3 is 14 residues. Germline values: CDR1 SGHRS, CDR2 YFSETQ.

The gene calls are TRBV7-2 and TRBJ1-5; TRBD1 agrees at 10 bases. With 4 bases clipped from V and 6 bases from J, the junction kept 0 bases outside the gene matches. Germline V gene data show CDR1 as SGHTA and CDR2 as FQGNSA. The CDR3 length is 13 residues. The CDR3 protein is CASSWDRGQPQHF. The CDR3 DNA sequence: TGTGCCAGCAGCTGGGACAGGGGTCAGCCCCAGCATTTT.

The chain employs TRBV6-6 and TRBJ2-2; 9 bases line up with TRBD1. The J segment lost 6 bases and the V segment lost 7 bases, leaving 6 bases of the junction unmatched. The CDR3 contains 14 residues. The germline CDR1 and CDR2 sequences are MNHNY and SVGAGI (reference sequence). DNA of the CDR3: TGTGCCAGCACCAAACAGGGGGCGTCCGGGGAGCTGTTTTTT. It translates to CASTKQGASGELFF.

This clonotype was seen only a few times. The rearrangement links TRBV7-8 to TRBJ2-5, with TRBD2 matching 7 bases. Losses at the gene ends were 2 bases for V and 1 base for J; bases not matched to a gene: 7. This CDR3 region has 16 residues. The germline gives CDR1 SGHVS, CDR2 FQNEAQ. The CDR3 DNA follows: TGTGCCAGCAGCTTATCTAATGGACTAGTCCAAGAGACCCAGTACTTC. Its translation is CASSLSNGLVQETQYF.

J is TRBJ2-1 and V is TRBV23-1; 7 bases are shared with TRBD1. TRBV23-1 belongs to the ORF category, with a function that is uncertain. V was clipped by 7 bases and J by 10 bases; unmatched bases: 7. CDR3 length: 12 residues. The chain's CDR3 is CASTPTGWEQFF. The DNA for the CDR3 is TGCGCCAGCACCCCGACAGGGTGGGAGCAGTTCTTC.

This clonotype showed up just once. This chain connects TRBV9 to TRBJ1-6; no definite D call. Per germline, CDR1 SGDLS and CDR2 YYNGEE. The CDR3 contains 14 residues. Trimming took 0 bases from V and 7 from J, leaving 8 bases between them. This CDR3 reads CASSVAMGNSPLHF. For the CDR3, the DNA is TGTGCCAGCAGCGTAGCGATGGGGAATTCACCCCTCCACTTT.

This clonotype was seen a handful of times. The gene calls are TRBV6-2 or TRBV6-3 and TRBJ2-7; 7 bases line up with TRBD2. The CDR3 spans 13 residues. V dropped 6 bases and J dropped 4; count of bases not matched to a gene: 6. Germline CDR1 is MNHEY and CDR2 is SVGEGT. This CDR3 is CASSTGGGYEQYV. CDR3 bases: TGTGCCAGCAGCACGGGGGGTGGATACGAGCAGTACGTC.

The chain links TRBV6-5 to TRBJ2-7; D assignment may be TRBD1 or TRBD2 (5 bases each). The CDR3 covers 17 residues. Germline CDR1 MNHEY, CDR2 SVGAGI. Trimming took 0 bases from V and 4 from J, leaving 19 bases between them. CDR3: CASSYSSPGPPGYEQYV. The CDR3 DNA sequence: TGTGCCAGCAGTTACTCGAGTCCGGGACCCCCCGGATACGAGCAGTACGTC.

This clonotype showed up just a few times. The V and J genes are TRBV19 and TRBJ2-7; no firm D call. Deletions cut 4 bases from V and 2 bases from J, with 15 bases between. The germline V gene has CDR1 LNHDA and CDR2 SQIVND (reference sequence). CDR3 size: 15 residues. The CDR3: CASSKGLHNTYEQYF. The CDR3 DNA reads TGTGCCAGTAGTAAAGGCCTGCATAATACCTACGAGCAGTACTTC.

Only a few counts were recorded for this clonotype. The V and J genes are TRBV5-1 and TRBJ2-1, with TRBD2 matching over 7 bases. The CDR3 spans 16 residues. The germline V gene encodes CDR1 SGHRS and CDR2 YFSETQ. Trimming removed 4 bases from V and 2 bases from J; junction bases left unmatched: 9. Here the CDR3 reads CASSPIAGGTYNEQFF. The CDR3 DNA follows: TGCGCCAGCAGCCCTATCGCCGGGGGGACCTACAATGAGCAGTTCTTC.

The chain recombines TRBV6-5 with TRBJ1-6, with 9 positions matching TRBD1. The trim removed 10 bases at V and 0 bases at J, leaving 4 bases unmatched. Germline CDR1 MNHEY, CDR2 SVGAGI. The CDR3 extends over 15 amino acids. The CDR3 here is CATKTGGSYNSPLHF. Written as DNA, the CDR3 is TGTGCCACCAAGACAGGGGGCTCCTATAATTCACCCCTCCACTTT.

The J gene is TRBJ1-6, the V gene TRBV5-1, with D perhaps TRBD1 (6 bases). The CDR3 contains 15 residues. Between the trimmed V and J ends, which lost 1 base and 9 bases, there was a span of 14 bases. Looked up from germline, CDR1 is SGHRS and CDR2 is YFSETQ. The CDR3 spells CASSLQTGTSSPLHF. The CDR3 region has the DNA TGCGCCAGCAGCTTGCAAACAGGGACGTCTTCACCCCTCCACTTT.

This sequence joins TRBV20-1 and TRBJ2-1, with a tentative D call TRBD1 (6 bases). CDR1 is DFQATT, CDR2 SNEGSKA, per germline (reference sequence). The CDR3 has 13 amino acids. V lost 6 bases, J lost 3 bases, and 12 bases lay in between. CDR3 DNA sequence: TGCAGTGCACCGGGACAACTCTACAATGAGCAGTTCTTC. Its protein is CSAPGQLYNEQFF.

The CDR3 spells CASRPRLAATDTQYF. The CDR3 DNA is TGTGCCAGTAGACCAAGACTAGCGGCCACAGATACGCAGTATTTT. The J gene is TRBJ2-3, the V gene TRBV19, with 9 bases fitting TRBD2. The germline V gene has CDR1 LNHDA and CDR2 SQIVND (reference sequence). This CDR3 is 15 amino acids long. The V and J ends lost 6 bases and 2 bases, in that order; junction bases with no gene match: 6.